A single T cell receptor beta chain is shown here with its context. As yet, its antigen is unknown. CDR3 size: 17 residues. V was pared by 4 bases and J by 2 bases, with 12 bases of the junction left unmatched. Germline loops: CDR1 LGHNA, CDR2 YSLEER. This entry comes from a study of T cell clonotyping in hematopoietic cell transplantation. General study results and limits: After transplant, recipient diversity fell while pathologically expanded clonotypes grew through day 180.

The assay was immunoSEQ multiplex PCR, and TCRdb's table has in-frame clones only and misses some. The sample contains 5,400 or so clones, under 95% of which appear only once. The chain recombines TRBV4-3 with TRBJ2-3; TRBD2 agrees at 7 bases. The source of this sequence is a female patient aged 50-59 years who had an allogeneic stem cell transplant from a related donor, so the T cells may come from the graft donor. Some clones in this sample may be carry-over from other donors' samples. The specimen was peripheral blood mononuclear cells, collected 100 days after allogeneic stem cell transplant. The CDR3 region has the DNA TGCGCCAGCAGCCCACGGAGGGGAGGGGTGAACACAGATACGCAGTATTTT. Its protein product is CASSPRRGGVNTDTQYF.